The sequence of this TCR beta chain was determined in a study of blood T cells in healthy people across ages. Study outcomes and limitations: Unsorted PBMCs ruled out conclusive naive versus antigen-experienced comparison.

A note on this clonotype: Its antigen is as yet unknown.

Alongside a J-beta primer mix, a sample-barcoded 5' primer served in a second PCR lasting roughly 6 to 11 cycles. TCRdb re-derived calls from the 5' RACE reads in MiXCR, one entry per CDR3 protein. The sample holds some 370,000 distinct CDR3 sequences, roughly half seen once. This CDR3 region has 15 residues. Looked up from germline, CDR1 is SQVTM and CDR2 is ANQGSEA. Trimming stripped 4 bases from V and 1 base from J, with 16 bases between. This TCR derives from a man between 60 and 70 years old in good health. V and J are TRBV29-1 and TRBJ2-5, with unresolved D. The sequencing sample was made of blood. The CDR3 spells CSVVARGRVQETQYF. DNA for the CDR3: TGCAGCGTTGTGGCCCGCGGTCGGGTCCAAGAGACCCAGTACTTC.